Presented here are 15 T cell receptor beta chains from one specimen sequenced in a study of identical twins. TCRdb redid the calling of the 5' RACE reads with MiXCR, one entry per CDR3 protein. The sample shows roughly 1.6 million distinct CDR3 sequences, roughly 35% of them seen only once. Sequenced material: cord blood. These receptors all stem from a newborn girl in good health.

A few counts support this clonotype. The CDR3 reads CASSSRQTVFSTDTQYF. Here the CDR3 DNA reads TGTGCCAGCAGCTCCAGACAGACCGTATTTAGCACAGATACGCAGTATTTT. This sequence joins TRBV7-9 and TRBJ2-3, with D tentatively TRBD1 (5 bases). The CDR3 runs to 17 residues. From germline, CDR1 is SEHNR and CDR2 FQNEAQ (reference sequence). V dropped 4 bases and J dropped 0 bases, with 17 bases sitting between them.

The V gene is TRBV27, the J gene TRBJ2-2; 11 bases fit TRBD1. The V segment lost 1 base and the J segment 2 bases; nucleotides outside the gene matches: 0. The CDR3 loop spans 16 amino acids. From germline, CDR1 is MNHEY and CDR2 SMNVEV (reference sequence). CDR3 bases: TGTGCCAGCAGTTTATGGACAGGGGGCAACACCGGGGAGCTGTTTTTT. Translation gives CASSLWTGGNTGELFF.

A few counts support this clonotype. The DNA of the CDR3 is TGCAGTGCCCCGACTAGGTCCACAGATACGCAGTATTTT. It specifies CSAPTRSTDTQYF. The chain employs TRBV20-1 and TRBJ2-3, with D tentatively TRBD2 (6 bases). The CDR3 is 13 amino acids. Per germline, CDR1 DFQATT and CDR2 SNEGSKA (reference sequence). Trimming removed 6 bases at V and 2 bases at J, with 12 bases between.

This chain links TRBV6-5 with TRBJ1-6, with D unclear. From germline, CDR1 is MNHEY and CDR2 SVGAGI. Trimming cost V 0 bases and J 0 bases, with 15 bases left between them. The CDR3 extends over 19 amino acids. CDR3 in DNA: TGTGCCAGCAGTTACTCCGGACTGAAGCACTTCTCCTATAATTCACCCCTCCACTTT. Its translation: CASSYSGLKHFSYNSPLHF.

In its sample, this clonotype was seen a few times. CDR3 coding DNA: TGTGCCATCAGTGAGTCGAAGGGCTTATTACCCCAAGAGACCCAGTACTTC. This translates into CAISESKGLLPQETQYF. The chain carries TRBV10-3 and TRBJ2-5; D is uncertain. This CDR3 is 17 amino acids long. V was trimmed by 0 bases and J by 1 base, leaving 15 bases between them. Germline lookup yields CDR1 ENHRY and CDR2 SYGVKD.

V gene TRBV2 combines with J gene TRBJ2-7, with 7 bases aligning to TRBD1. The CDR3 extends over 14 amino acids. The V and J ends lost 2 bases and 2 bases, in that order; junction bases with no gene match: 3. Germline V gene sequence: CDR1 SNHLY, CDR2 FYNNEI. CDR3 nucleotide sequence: TGTGCCAGCAGTGAACTGACAGGGACCTACGAGCAGTACTTC. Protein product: CASSELTGTYEQYF.

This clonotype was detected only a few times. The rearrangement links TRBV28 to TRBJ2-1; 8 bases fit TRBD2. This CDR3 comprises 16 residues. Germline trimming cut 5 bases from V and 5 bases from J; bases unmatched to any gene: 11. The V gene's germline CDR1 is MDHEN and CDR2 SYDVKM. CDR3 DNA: TGTGCCAGCAGTCCCCCGGGGGTAGCGGGAAACAATGAGCAGTTCTTC. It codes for CASSPPGVAGNNEQFF.

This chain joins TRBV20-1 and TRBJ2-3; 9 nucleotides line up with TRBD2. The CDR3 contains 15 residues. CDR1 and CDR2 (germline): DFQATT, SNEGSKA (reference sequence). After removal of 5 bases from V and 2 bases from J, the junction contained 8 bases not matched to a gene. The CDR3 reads CSAHPSGDVTDTQYF. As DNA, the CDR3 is TGCAGTGCTCACCCTAGCGGGGACGTCACAGATACGCAGTATTTT.

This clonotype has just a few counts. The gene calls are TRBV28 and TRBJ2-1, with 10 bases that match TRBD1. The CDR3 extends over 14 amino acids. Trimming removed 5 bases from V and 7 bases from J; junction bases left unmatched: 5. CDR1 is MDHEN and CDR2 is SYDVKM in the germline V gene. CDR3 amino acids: CASSARDRGNEQFF. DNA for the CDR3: TGTGCCAGCAGTGCCCGGGACAGGGGAAATGAGCAGTTCTTC.

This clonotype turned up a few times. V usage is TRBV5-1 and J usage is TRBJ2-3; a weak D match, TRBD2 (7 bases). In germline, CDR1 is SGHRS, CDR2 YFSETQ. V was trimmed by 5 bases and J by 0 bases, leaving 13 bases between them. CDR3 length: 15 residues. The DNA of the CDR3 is TGCGCCAGCAGGATAAGGGGGGGGAGCACAGATACGCAGTATTTT. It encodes CASRIRGGSTDTQYF.

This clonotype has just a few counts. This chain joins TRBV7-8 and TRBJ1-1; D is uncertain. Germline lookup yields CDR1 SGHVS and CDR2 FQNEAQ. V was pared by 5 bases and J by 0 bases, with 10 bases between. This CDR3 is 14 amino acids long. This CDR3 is CASSPRNLNTEAFF. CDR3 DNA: TGTGCCAGCAGCCCTCGGAACCTGAACACTGAAGCTTTCTTT.

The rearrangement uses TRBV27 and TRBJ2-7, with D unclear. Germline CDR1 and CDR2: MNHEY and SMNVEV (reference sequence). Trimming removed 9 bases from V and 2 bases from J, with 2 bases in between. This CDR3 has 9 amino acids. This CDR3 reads CARPYEQYF. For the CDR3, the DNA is TGTGCCAGGCCCTACGAGCAGTACTTC.

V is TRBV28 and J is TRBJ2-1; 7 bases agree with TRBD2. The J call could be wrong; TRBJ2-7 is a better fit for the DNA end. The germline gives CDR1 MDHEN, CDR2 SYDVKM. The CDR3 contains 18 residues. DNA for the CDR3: TGTGCCAGCAGACTCCTCTCCGGCCTTAGCGGGTCCTACAATGAGCAGTACTTC. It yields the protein CASRLLSGLSGSYNEQYF.

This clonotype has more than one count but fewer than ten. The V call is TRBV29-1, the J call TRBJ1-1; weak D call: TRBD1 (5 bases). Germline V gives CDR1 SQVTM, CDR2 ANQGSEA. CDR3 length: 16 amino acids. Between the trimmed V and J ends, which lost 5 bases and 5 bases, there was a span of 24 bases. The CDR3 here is CSVRGRRKSALTEAFF. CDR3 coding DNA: TGCAGCGTTAGGGGACGGCGTAAGTCAGCTTTGACTGAAGCTTTCTTT.

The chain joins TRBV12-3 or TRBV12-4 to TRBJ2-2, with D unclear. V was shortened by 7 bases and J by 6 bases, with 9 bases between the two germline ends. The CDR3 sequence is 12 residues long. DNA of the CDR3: TGTGCCAGCACCAGGTCCGCCGGGGAGCTGTTTTTT. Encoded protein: CASTRSAGELFF.